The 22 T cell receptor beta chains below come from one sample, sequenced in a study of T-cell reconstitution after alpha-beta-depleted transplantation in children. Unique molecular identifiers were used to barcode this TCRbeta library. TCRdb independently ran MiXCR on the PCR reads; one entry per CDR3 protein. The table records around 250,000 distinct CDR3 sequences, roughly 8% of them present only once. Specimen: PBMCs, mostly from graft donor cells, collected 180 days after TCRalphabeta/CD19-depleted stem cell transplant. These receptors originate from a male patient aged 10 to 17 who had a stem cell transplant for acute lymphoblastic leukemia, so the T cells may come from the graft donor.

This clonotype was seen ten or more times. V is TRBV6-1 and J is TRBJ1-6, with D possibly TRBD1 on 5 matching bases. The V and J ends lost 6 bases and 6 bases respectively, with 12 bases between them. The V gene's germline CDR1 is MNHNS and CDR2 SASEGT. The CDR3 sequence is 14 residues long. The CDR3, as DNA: TGTGCCAGCAGCCGCGGGGCCCTTAATTCACCCCTCCACTTT. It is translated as CASSRGALNSPLHF.

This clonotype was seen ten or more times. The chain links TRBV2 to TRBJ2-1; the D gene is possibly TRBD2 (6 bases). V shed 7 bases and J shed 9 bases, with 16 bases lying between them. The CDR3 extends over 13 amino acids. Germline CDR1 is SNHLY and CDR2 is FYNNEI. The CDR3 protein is CASKVTEGFEQFF. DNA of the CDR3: TGTGCCAGCAAAGTTACGGAGGGGTTTGAGCAGTTCTTC.

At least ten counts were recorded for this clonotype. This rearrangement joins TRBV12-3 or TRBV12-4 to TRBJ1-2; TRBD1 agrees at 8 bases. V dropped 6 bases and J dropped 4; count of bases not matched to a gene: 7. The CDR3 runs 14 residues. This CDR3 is CASRLTGESYGYTF. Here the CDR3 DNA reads TGTGCCAGCAGGCTGACAGGGGAGTCCTATGGCTACACCTTC.

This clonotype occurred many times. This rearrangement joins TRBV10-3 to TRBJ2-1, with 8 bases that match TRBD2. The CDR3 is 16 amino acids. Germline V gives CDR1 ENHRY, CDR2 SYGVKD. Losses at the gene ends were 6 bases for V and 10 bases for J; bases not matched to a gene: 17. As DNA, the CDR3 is TGTGCCATCAGCCCCAGCTCCGGGAGGGCCACCCCGGAGCAGTTCTTC. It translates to CAISPSSGRATPEQFF.

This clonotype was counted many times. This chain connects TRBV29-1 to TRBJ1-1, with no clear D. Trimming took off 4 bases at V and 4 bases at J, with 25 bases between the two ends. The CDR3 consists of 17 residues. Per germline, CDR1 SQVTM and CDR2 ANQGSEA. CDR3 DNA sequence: TGCAGCGTTGTGGGGAGGCTCTTTCTAAGGGAGGGCACTGAAGCTTTCTTT. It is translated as CSVVGRLFLREGTEAFF.

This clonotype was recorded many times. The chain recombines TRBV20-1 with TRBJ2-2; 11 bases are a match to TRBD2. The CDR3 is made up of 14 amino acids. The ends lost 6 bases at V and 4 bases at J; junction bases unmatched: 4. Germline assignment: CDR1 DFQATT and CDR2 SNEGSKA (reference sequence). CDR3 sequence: CSALAGGSTGELFF. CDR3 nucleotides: TGCAGTGCCCTAGCGGGAGGAAGCACCGGGGAGCTGTTTTTT.

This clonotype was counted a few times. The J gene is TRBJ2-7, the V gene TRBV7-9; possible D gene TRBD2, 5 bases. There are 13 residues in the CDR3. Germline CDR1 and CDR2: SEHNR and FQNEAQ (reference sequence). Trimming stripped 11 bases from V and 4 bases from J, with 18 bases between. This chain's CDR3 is CAGSPGNYYEQYF. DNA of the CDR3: TGTGCCGGTTCCCCGGGGAACTATTACGAGCAGTACTTC.

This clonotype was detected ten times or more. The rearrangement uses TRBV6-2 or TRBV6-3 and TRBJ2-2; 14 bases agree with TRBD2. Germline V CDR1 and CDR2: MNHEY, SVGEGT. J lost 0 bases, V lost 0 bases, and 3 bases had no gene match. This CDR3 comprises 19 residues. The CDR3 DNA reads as TGTGCCAGCAGTTACTCTGGGACTAGCGGGGGCCCGAACACCGGGGAGCTGTTTTTT. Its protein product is CASSYSGTSGGPNTGELFF.

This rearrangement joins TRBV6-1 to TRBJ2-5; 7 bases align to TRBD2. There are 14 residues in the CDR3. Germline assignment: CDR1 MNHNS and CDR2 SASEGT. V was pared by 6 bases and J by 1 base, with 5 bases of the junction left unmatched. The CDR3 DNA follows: TGTGCCAGCAGACCCCGACTAGCCCAAGAGACCCAGTACTTC. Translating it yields CASRPRLAQETQYF.

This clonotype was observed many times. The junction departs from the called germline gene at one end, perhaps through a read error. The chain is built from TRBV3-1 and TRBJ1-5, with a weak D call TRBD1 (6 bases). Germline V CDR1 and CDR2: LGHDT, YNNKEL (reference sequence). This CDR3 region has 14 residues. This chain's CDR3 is CASSQAGENQPQHF. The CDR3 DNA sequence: TGTGCCAGCAGTCAAGCAGGGGAGAATCAGCCCCAGCATTTT. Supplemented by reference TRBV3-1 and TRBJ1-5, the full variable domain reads DTAVSQTPKYLVTQMGNDKSIKCEQNLGHDTMYWYKQDSKKFLKIMFSYNNKELIINETVPNRFSPKSPDKAHLNLHINSLELGDSAVYFCASSQAGENQPQHFGDGTRLSIL.

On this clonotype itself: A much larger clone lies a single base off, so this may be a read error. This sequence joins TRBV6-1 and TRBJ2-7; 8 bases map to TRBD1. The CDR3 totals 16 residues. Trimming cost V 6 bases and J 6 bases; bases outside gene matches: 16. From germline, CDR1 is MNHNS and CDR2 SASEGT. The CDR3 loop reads CASSRDRHPPGCEQYF. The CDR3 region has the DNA TGTGCCAGCAGCCGGGACAGGCACCCACCGGGCTGCGAGCAGTACTTC.

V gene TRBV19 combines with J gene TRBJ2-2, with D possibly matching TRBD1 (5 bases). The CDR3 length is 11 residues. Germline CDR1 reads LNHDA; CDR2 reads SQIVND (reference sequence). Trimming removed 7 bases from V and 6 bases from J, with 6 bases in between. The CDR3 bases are TGTGCCAGTACCAGGGCCGGGGAGCTGTTTTTT. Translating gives CASTRAGELFF.

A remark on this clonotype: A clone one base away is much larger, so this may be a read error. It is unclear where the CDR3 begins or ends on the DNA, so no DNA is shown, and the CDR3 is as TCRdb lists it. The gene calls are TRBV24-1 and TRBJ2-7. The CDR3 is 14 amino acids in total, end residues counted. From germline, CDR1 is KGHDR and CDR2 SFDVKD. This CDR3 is CATSVPQYSYEQYF.

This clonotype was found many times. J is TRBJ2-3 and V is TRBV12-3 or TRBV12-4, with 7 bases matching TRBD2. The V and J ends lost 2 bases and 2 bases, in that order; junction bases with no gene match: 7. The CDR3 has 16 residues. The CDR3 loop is CASSLSTSAVTDTQYF. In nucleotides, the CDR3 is TGTGCCAGCAGTTTATCTACTAGCGCTGTCACAGATACGCAGTATTTT.

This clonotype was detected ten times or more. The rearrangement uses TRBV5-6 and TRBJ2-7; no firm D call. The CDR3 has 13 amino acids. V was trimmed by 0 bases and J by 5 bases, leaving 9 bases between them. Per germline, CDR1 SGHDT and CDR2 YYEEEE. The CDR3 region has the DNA TGTGCCAGCAGCTTGGGGTCAATAGACGAGCAGTACTTC. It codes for CASSLGSIDEQYF.

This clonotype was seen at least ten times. CDR3 sequence reads: CASSLSGIRYNEQFF. As DNA, the CDR3 is TGCGCCAGCAGCTTAAGCGGGATACGCTACAATGAGCAGTTCTTC. The J gene is TRBJ2-1, the V gene TRBV5-1, with 7 bases matching TRBD2. Germline-derived CDR1 and CDR2 are SGHRS and YFSETQ. V was pared by 2 bases and J by 3 bases, with 5 bases of the junction left unmatched. This CDR3 has 15 amino acids.

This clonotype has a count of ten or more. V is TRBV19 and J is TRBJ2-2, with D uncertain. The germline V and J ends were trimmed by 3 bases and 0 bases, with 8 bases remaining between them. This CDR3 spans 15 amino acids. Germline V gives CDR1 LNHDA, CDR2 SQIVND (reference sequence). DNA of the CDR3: TGTGCCAGTAGTATCGGGCTAGCGAACACCGGGGAGCTGTTTTTT. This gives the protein CASSIGLANTGELFF.

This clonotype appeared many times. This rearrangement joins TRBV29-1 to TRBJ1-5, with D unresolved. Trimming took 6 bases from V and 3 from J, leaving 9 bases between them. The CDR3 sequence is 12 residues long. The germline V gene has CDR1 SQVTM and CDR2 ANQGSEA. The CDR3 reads CSVADFNQPQHF. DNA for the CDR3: TGCAGCGTAGCGGACTTCAATCAGCCCCAGCATTTT.

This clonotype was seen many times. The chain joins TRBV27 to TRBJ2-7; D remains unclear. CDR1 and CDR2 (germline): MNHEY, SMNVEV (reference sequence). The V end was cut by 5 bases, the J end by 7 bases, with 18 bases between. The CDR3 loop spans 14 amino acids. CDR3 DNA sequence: TGTGCCAGCAGTCCCCGGCCCGGCCGTCTTGAGCAGTACTTC. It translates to CASSPRPGRLEQYF.

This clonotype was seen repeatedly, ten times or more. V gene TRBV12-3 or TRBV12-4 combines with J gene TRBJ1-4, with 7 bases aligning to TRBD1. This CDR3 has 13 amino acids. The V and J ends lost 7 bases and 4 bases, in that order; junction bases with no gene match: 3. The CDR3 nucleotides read TGTGCCAGCAAGGGACAGATTAATGAAAAACTGTTTTTT. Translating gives CASKGQINEKLFF.

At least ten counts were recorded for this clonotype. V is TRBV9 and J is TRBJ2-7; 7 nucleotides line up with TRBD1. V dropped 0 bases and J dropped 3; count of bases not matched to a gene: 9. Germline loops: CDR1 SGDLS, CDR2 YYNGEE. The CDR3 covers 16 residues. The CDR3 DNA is TGTGCCAGCAGCGTAGGGATGGGACAGACCTTCTACGAGCAGTACTTC. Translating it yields CASSVGMGQTFYEQYF.

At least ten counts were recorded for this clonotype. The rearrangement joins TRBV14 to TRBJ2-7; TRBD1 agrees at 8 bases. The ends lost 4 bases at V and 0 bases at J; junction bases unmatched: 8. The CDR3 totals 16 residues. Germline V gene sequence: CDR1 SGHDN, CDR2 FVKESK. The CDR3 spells CASSRLTGGSSYEQYF. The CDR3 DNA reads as TGTGCCAGCAGCCGGTTAACAGGGGGGAGCTCCTACGAGCAGTACTTC.